This passage covers 18 T cell receptor beta chains from one sample sequenced in a study of blood T cells in healthy people across ages. The second PCR ran roughly 7 to 12 cycles with a sample-barcoded 5' primer and J-beta primers. From the 5' RACE reads, TCRdb called clonotypes with MiXCR, one entry per CDR3 protein. The sample shows roughly 800,000 distinct CDR3 sequences, roughly 34% of them seen only once. Sequencing was performed on blood. The receptors were gathered from a man in his late teens or twenties in good health.

This clonotype was seen more than once but under ten times. The chain employs TRBV29-1 and TRBJ1-1; 7 bases align to TRBD1. Per germline, CDR1 SQVTM and CDR2 ANQGSEA. This CDR3 region has 13 residues. Trimming at V came to 2 bases and at J to 2 bases, leaving 2 bases not matched to a gene. CDR3 nucleotides: TGCAGCGTTGAAAACAGGGGTAACACTGAAGCTTTCTTT. This encodes CSVENRGNTEAFF.

This clonotype was seen a handful of times. V is TRBV20-1 and J is TRBJ2-3; D is undetermined. Germline CDR1 and CDR2: DFQATT and SNEGSKA (reference sequence). CDR3 length: 13 amino acids. Trimming removed 5 bases from V and 1 base from J, with 10 bases in between. The CDR3 sequence: CSAYPSRTDTQYF. As DNA, the CDR3 is TGCAGTGCTTATCCCAGCCGCACAGATACGCAGTATTTT.

V usage is TRBV20-1 and J usage is TRBJ1-1, with D unresolved. The CDR3 loop spans 14 amino acids. Germline CDR1 reads DFQATT; CDR2 reads SNEGSKA (reference sequence). Trimming stripped 2 bases from V and 0 bases from J, with 10 bases between. CDR3 in amino acids: CSARRGSMNTEAFF. Here the CDR3 DNA reads TGCAGTGCTAGACGGGGATCCATGAACACTGAAGCTTTCTTT.

About this clonotype: An end of the junction does not agree with germline; a read error may underlie this. V and J are TRBV5-1 and TRBJ2-1; 12 nucleotides line up with TRBD2. This CDR3 contains 14 residues. Germline V lookup: CDR1 SGHRS, CDR2 YFSETQ. The CDR3 sequence is CACSWTSGDNEQFF. CDR3 nucleotides: TGCGCCTGCAGCTGGACTAGCGGGGACAATGAGCAGTTCTTC.

As concerns this clonotype: The germline gene is not matched at one end of the junction; a read error may be the cause. The J gene is TRBJ2-4, the V gene TRBV7-2; D gene unclear. Judging by the DNA end, TRBJ2-7 fits better; the J call may be wrong. From germline, CDR1 is SGHTA and CDR2 FQGNSA. CDR3 size: 11 residues. Written as DNA, the CDR3 is TGTGTCAGCAGCGCCGCCTACGAGCAGTACTTC. This gives the protein CVSSAAYEQYF.

Of note for this clonotype: A much more abundant neighbour one base away suggests this may be a read error. In DNA, the CDR3 is TGTGCCACCAACAGGGAATCTAGCGGGTTCTCCTACAATGAGCAGTTCTTC. Translating it yields CATNRESSGFSYNEQFF. The chain links TRBV15 to TRBJ2-1; 8 bases agree with TRBD2. With 7 bases clipped from V and 0 bases from J, the junction kept 11 bases outside the gene matches. Germline values: CDR1 LNHNV, CDR2 YYDKDF (reference sequence). The CDR3 consists of 17 residues.

As concerns this clonotype: A clone one base away is much larger, so this may be a read error. The chain combines TRBV5-1 with TRBJ1-2, with D possibly TRBD1 on 5 matching bases. Trimming stripped 0 bases from V and 8 bases from J, with 20 bases between. The germline V gene has CDR1 SGHRS and CDR2 YFSETQ. This CDR3 is 16 amino acids long. In DNA, the CDR3 is TGCGCCAGCAGCTTGGAAGGGACCGCCGTACGGCTGGGCTACACCTTC. Protein: CASSLEGTAVRLGYTF.

This clonotype was observed at least ten times. CDR3 loop: CSASLTARAEQYF. The CDR3 nucleotides read TGCAGTGCTAGTTTAACCGCGAGGGCCGAGCAGTACTTC. The rearrangement joins TRBV20-1 to TRBJ2-7; the D gene is possibly TRBD2 (5 bases). With 3 bases removed from V and 6 bases from J, the gap between germline ends came to 15 bases. Germline V gene data show CDR1 as DFQATT and CDR2 as SNEGSKA (reference sequence). This CDR3 has 13 amino acids.

The chain uses TRBV18 and TRBJ1-4; no clear D gene. The CDR3 is made up of 15 amino acids. V was cut by 0 bases and J by 3 bases, with 8 bases left in between. The germline CDR1 and CDR2 sequences are KGHSH and LQKENI. Here the CDR3 reads CASSPPSGANEKLFF. The CDR3 DNA reads as TGTGCCAGCTCACCACCGTCCGGGGCTAATGAAAAACTGTTTTTT.

The sample holds many counts of this clonotype. CDR3 nucleotide sequence: TGTGCCAGCAATCCCAGCGGGGTTTACGAGCAGTACTTC. Its translation: CASNPSGVYEQYF. The rearrangement links TRBV6-2 or TRBV6-3 to TRBJ2-7, with TRBD2 identical over 7 bases. The ends lost 7 bases at V and 4 bases at J; junction bases unmatched: 7. Germline CDR1 MNHEY, CDR2 SVGEGT. The CDR3 has 13 residues.

The chain recombines TRBV4-2 with TRBJ2-4; TRBD2 is a possible D gene (6 bases). Germline CDR1 reads LGHNA; CDR2 reads YNFKEQ. The CDR3 sequence is 16 residues long. V was trimmed by 1 base and J by 2 bases, leaving 12 bases between them. CDR3 in DNA: TGTGCCAGCAGCCAAGCCGGGGGAAGGACCAAAAACATTCAGTACTTC. This translates into CASSQAGGRTKNIQYF.

The V call is TRBV14, the J call TRBJ2-5; D gene uncertain. Trimming stripped 4 bases from V and 4 bases from J, with 13 bases between. Germline CDR1 is SGHDN and CDR2 is FVKESK. The length of the CDR3 is 14 residues. CDR3 protein: CASSLIGLRETQYF. In DNA form, the CDR3 reads TGTGCCAGCAGCCTGATAGGGCTCCGAGAGACCCAGTACTTC.

This clonotype showed up many times. The V gene is TRBV20-1, the J gene TRBJ2-4; D ambiguous. The V end was cut by 3 bases, the J end by 5 bases, with 8 bases between. Germline V gives CDR1 DFQATT, CDR2 SNEGSKA (reference sequence). CDR3 length equals 12 residues. The DNA of the CDR3 is TGCAGTGCTAGGCTCATAGAAAACATTCAGTACTTC. As protein: CSARLIENIQYF.

About this clonotype itself: At one end the junction does not follow the germline gene, possibly because of a read error. This chain uses TRBV11-2 with TRBJ2-5; no reliable D call. CDR1 and CDR2 from the germline V gene are SGHAT and FQNNGV. The CDR3 consists of 13 residues. CDR3: CTSSLGYQETQYF. In DNA, the CDR3 is TGTACCAGCAGCCTAGGATACCAAGAGACCCAGTACTTC. Full variable domain (missing parts from reference TRBV11-2 and TRBJ2-5): EAGVAQSPRYKIIEKRQSVAFWCNPISGHATLYWYQQILGQGPKLLIQFQNNGVVDDSQLPKDRFSAERLKGVDSTLKIQPAKLEDSAVYLCTSSLGYQETQYFGPGTRLLVL.

This clonotype was found a few times. The J gene is TRBJ2-3, the V gene TRBV9; TRBD2 is a possible D gene (5 bases). Trimming removed 1 base from V and 3 bases from J, with 18 bases in between. The CDR3 extends over 17 amino acids. Per germline, CDR1 SGDLS and CDR2 YYNGEE. The CDR3 DNA is TGTGCCAGCAGCGTATCGGTTCTGGGTTCGGGAACAGATACGCAGTATTTT. It yields the protein CASSVSVLGSGTDTQYF.

This clonotype appeared a single time. V gene TRBV20-1 combines with J gene TRBJ2-7; 9 positions match TRBD1. Germline assignment: CDR1 DFQATT and CDR2 SNEGSKA (reference sequence). CDR3 length: 17 amino acids. Trimming removed 3 bases from V and 5 bases from J; junction bases left unmatched: 17. This CDR3 reads CSARDAHTGGLLDEQYF. In nucleotides, the CDR3 is TGCAGTGCTAGGGACGCCCACACAGGGGGCTTACTCGACGAGCAGTACTTC.

This clonotype was observed a handful of times. The chain links TRBV2 to TRBJ2-2, with 12 positions matching TRBD2. V was clipped by 6 bases and J by 2 bases; unmatched bases: 7. Germline V lookup: CDR1 SNHLY, CDR2 FYNNEI. There are 17 residues in the CDR3. As DNA, the CDR3 is TGTGCCAGCAGAAGCCTAGCGGGGGGGCCAAACACCGGGGAGCTGTTTTTT. It translates to CASRSLAGGPNTGELFF.

The V gene is TRBV7-9, the J gene TRBJ1-1; 7 bases align to TRBD1. The CDR3 runs to 15 residues. Germline V gives CDR1 SEHNR, CDR2 FQNEAQ (reference sequence). Trimming removed 1 base from V and 1 base from J; junction bases left unmatched: 3. The CDR3 here is CASSLGRGRNTEAFF. Here the CDR3 DNA reads TGTGCCAGCAGCTTAGGCAGGGGGAGGAACACTGAAGCTTTCTTT.